The entry below gives a single T cell receptor beta chain sequence along with its context. The data are from a study of cytomegalovirus exposure and HLA in healthy donors. A multiplex PCR was run with 60 Vbeta primers and 13 Jbeta primers. Method: immunoSEQ multiplex PCR; TCRdb's copy keeps in-frame clones and lacks some. The table lists around 200,000 clones, approximately 78% of them singletons, with roughly 2.5% in the top ten. Germline lookup yields CDR1 MGHRA and CDR2 YSYEKL. Germline trimming cut 0 bases from V and 2 bases from J; bases unmatched to any gene: 7. This CDR3 comprises 16 residues. Sequencing was done on a sample of PBMCs. This TCR derives from a woman between 35 and 50 years old in good health and CMV-seronegative. The chain couples TRBV4-1 to TRBJ2-7; TRBD2 aligns across 7 bases. The CDR3 sequence is CASSQDQLAGAYEQYF. In DNA, the CDR3 is TGCGCCAGCAGCCAAGACCAGTTGGCGGGGGCCTACGAGCAGTACTTC.